This T cell receptor (beta chain) is from a study of CD8+CD57+ T cells in acquired aplastic anemia. Whole-study context: On average, sorted CD4+ and CD8+ cells gave around 3 ug of DNA. The average read count for CD4+ cells in healthy donors was around 10 million.

This clonotype was counted a few times. As yet, its antigen is unknown. Study results and limitations: It was found that 25 to 35 CD8+ CDR3 sequences were shared between patients and controls. For CD8+ Simpson's diversity, patients and controls showed no significant difference.

Genomic DNA constituted the template upon which TCR beta VDJ and CDR3 profiling was performed. TCRdb independently ran MiXCR on the reads; one entry per CDR3 protein. In the table there are about 190,000 distinct CDR3 sequences, 50% to 55% of which are singletons. Trimming shortened V by 6 bases and J by 6 bases, and 9 bases separated the two germline ends. Looked up from germline, CDR1 is SGHNT and CDR2 is YENEEA. The CDR3 is 11 amino acids. Sequencing was done on a sample of sorted CD4+, CD8+, or CD8+CD57+ T cells (not recorded which) from PBMCs. The rearrangement links TRBV11-3 to TRBJ2-7, with no clear D. The receptor was derived from a human donor in good health, serving as a control. The CDR3 DNA follows: TGTGCCAGCAGTTTGAAGAGCGAGCAGTACTTC. This gives the protein CASSLKSEQYF.